This T cell receptor beta chain was sequenced during a study of vaccination effects on CD4 cells after COVID-19. After removal of 1 base from V and 2 bases from J, the junction contained 17 bases not matched to a gene. The germline gives CDR1 SGHTS, CDR2 YDEGEE. The CDR3 totals 20 residues. Remarks on this clone: The antigen remains undetermined.

Clones were sequenced by immunoSEQ multiplex PCR, and TCRdb holds only the in-frame ones, with some missing. The sample contains under 50,000 clones, approximately 84% of which appear only once. With the ViraFEST assay, the study expanded antigen-specific CD4+ T cells using viral peptide pools, then sequenced them. Following culture for approximately 11 days, CD4+ T cells were isolated. Two-dose vaccination with either BNT162b2 or mRNA-1273 was given to the participants. The material sequenced was CD4+ T cells from PBMCs cultured with HCoV-NL63 spike peptides, taken after COVID-19 vaccination. The TCR sequence derives from a human donor who received a COVID-19 vaccine. Some clones in this sample may be carry-over from other donors' samples. The gene calls are TRBV5-8 and TRBJ2-3, with 9 bases identical to TRBD1. CDR3: CASSLSLGLEGTGTTDTQYF. The DNA for the CDR3 is TGTGCCAGCAGCTTGTCTTTAGGGTTGGAGGGGACAGGGACCACAGATACGCAGTATTTT. The full variable domain, rest sourced from reference TRBV5-8 and TRBJ2-3, is EAGVTQSPTHLIKTRGQQATLRCSPISGHTSVYWYQQALGLGLQFLLWYDEGEERNRGNFPPRFSGRQFPNYSSELNVNALELEDSALYLCASSLSLGLEGTGTTDTQYFGPGTRLTVL.